This TCR beta chain was observed in a study of graft-versus-host responses after intestinal transplantation. With regard to this clone: Its target is unknown.

Sequencing was performed with immunoSEQ multiplex PCR; in TCRdb, only in-frame clones are kept and a portion is missing. The sample consists of under 75,000 clones, 90% of them appearing once. The study, taken as a whole, reports: Patients who carried graft-donor T cell macrochimerism also had high graft-versus-host to host-versus-graft clonal ratios in their allografts.

V lost 5 bases, J lost 3 bases, and 20 bases lay in between. Germline V gene data show CDR1 as SEHNR and CDR2 as FQNEAQ (reference sequence). The CDR3 is 16 amino acids. This specimen was unstimulated CD8+ T cells sorted from spleen or lymph node cells, taken before transplant. V gene TRBV7-9 combines with J gene TRBJ2-7; weak D call: TRBD2 (6 bases). This TCR was recovered from a human donor who was the organ donor for an intestinal transplant. The CDR3 DNA reads TGTGCCAGCAGCCTGGGGACTTCGACACCCAGCTACGAGCAGTACGTC. Translated: CASSLGTSTPSYEQYV.